A single sample gave rise to the 30 T cell receptor beta chains below, sequenced in a study of blood T cell repertoires in COVID-19. Here immunoSEQ multiplex PCR was the method, and the copy in TCRdb shows in-frame clones only, minus some. The table shows more than 150,000 clones, with more than 65% occurring only once. Sequences were obtained from PBMCs or T cells enriched from blood (not recorded which). Source of these receptors: a man between 50 and 59 years old who had recovered from COVID-19.

In its sample, this clone was seen once. The rearrangement joins TRBV11-2 to TRBJ1-3, with no clear D. In germline, CDR1 is SGHAT, CDR2 FQNNGV. V gave up 4 bases and J gave up 3 bases, with 10 bases separating them. This CDR3 is built from 14 residues. The DNA for the CDR3 is TGTGCCAGCAGCTCACTGCTTATTGGAAACACCATATATTTT. As protein: CASSSLLIGNTIYF.

The chain joins TRBV24-1 to TRBJ2-7; 14 bases are a match to TRBD2. This CDR3 region has 19 residues. Germline-derived CDR1 and CDR2 are KGHDR and SFDVKD. The junction had 11 bases not matched to a gene; V was cut back by 4 bases and J by 1 base. CDR3 region: CATSDRGTSGRGASYEQYF. The CDR3 DNA reads as TGTGCCACCAGTGACCGCGGGACTAGCGGGAGAGGCGCTTCCTACGAGCAGTACTTC.

The genes are TRBV27 and TRBJ2-3, with a possible D match to TRBD2 (5 bases). The V gene's germline CDR1 is MNHEY and CDR2 SMNVEV (reference sequence). This CDR3 spans 15 amino acids. Deletions cut 3 bases from V and 0 bases from J, with 10 bases between. This CDR3 reads CASSLPGSSTDTQYF. DNA of the CDR3: TGTGCCAGCAGTTTGCCGGGATCTAGCACAGATACGCAGTATTTT.

DNA of the CDR3: TGTGCCAGTCGAGCGTTAGCGGGATTCAGGCATGAGCAGTTCTTC. As protein: CASRALAGFRHEQFF. J is TRBJ2-1 and V is TRBV2; 8 positions match TRBD2. From germline, CDR1 is SNHLY and CDR2 FYNNEI. Trimming at V came to 9 bases and at J to 8 bases, leaving 15 bases not matched to a gene. The CDR3 loop spans 15 amino acids. Combining the CDR3 with reference TRBV2 and TRBJ2-1 gives the whole variable domain EPEVTQTPSHQVTQMGQEVILRCVPISNHLYFYWYRQILGQKVEFLVSFYNNEISEKSEIFDDQFSVERPDGSNFTLKIRSTKLEDSAMYFCASRALAGFRHEQFFGPGTRLTVL.

This chain uses TRBV5-5 with TRBJ1-2; possible D gene TRBD1, 6 bases. This CDR3 has 13 amino acids. Trimming left V 5 bases short and J 2 bases short, with 10 bases between. Germline V gives CDR1 SGHKS, CDR2 YYEKEE (reference sequence). CDR3 protein: CASSPQGNYGYTF. The CDR3 region has the DNA TGTGCCAGCAGTCCCCAGGGGAACTATGGCTACACCTTC.

This chain uses TRBV28 with TRBJ2-2; 9 bases fit TRBD1. CDR3 length: 16 residues. Germline loops: CDR1 MDHEN, CDR2 SYDVKM. V dropped 2 bases and J dropped 10; count of bases not matched to a gene: 11. The CDR3 DNA is TGTGCCAGCAGTTTAGCAACAGGGGGCCGCGGCGAGGAGCTGTTTTTT. Protein: CASSLATGGRGEELFF.

V gene TRBV6-5 combines with J gene TRBJ1-2, with 9 bases matching TRBD1. The germline gives CDR1 MNHEY, CDR2 SVGAGI. After removal of 5 bases from V and 6 bases from J, the junction contained 4 bases not matched to a gene. The CDR3 runs to 13 residues. CDR3 sequence (DNA): TGTGCCAGCAGTCGGGACAGGGTAGATGGCTACACCTTC. Protein: CASSRDRVDGYTF.

This sequence joins TRBV6-5 and TRBJ1-1; D gene uncertain. CDR1 MNHEY and CDR2 SVGAGI come from the germline V gene. The CDR3 is 14 residues long. Between the trimmed V and J ends, which lost 5 bases and 11 bases, there was a span of 21 bases. CDR3 nucleotide sequence: TGTGCCAGCAGTCTTCGGATGGAGGCGACTCTGGCTTTCTTT. Translated, it gives CASSLRMEATLAFF.

The J gene is TRBJ2-3, the V gene TRBV5-6; D is perhaps TRBD1 (5 bases). The germline gives CDR1 SGHDT, CDR2 YYEEEE. The length of the CDR3 is 17 residues. The V end was cut by 4 bases, the J end by 2 bases, with 20 bases between. In nucleotides, the CDR3 is TGTGCCAGCAGCCAGGGCCCCGGTCTTCCTGTCACAGATACGCAGTATTTT. It specifies CASSQGPGLPVTDTQYF.

The V and J genes are TRBV9 and TRBJ2-3; the D gene is possibly TRBD2 (5 bases). V shed 0 bases and J shed 6 bases, with 8 bases lying between them. The CDR3 totals 13 residues. Germline V gene lookup returns CDR1 SGDLS and CDR2 YYNGEE. Here the CDR3 reads CASSVVAGDTQYF. The CDR3 bases are TGTGCCAGCAGCGTAGTGGCGGGCGATACGCAGTATTTT. The full variable domain, in which reference TRBV9 and TRBJ2-3 provide the parts outside the CDR3, is DSGVTQTPKHLITATGQRVTLRCSPRSGDLSVYWYQQSLDQGLQFLIQYYNGEERAKGNILERFSAQQFPDLHSELNLSSLELGDSALYFCASSVVAGDTQYFGPGTRLTVL.

The chain combines TRBV24-1 with TRBJ2-3; possible D gene TRBD2, 6 bases. The V end lost 8 bases, the J end lost 0 bases, and 8 bases lay between the germline ends. Germline CDR1 and CDR2: KGHDR and SFDVKD. This CDR3 has 13 residues. The CDR3 DNA sequence: TGTGCCACCAAGGAGGGAAGCACAGATACGCAGTATTTT. Its protein is CATKEGSTDTQYF.

The CDR3 DNA sequence: TGTGCCAGCAGTCCGGTTTACGGGGAGCTGTTTTTT. Amino acids: CASSPVYGELFF. J is TRBJ2-2 and V is TRBV2; D is unclear. Between the trimmed V and J ends, which lost 5 bases and 7 bases, there was a span of 8 bases. Germline V CDR1 and CDR2: SNHLY, FYNNEI. The CDR3 is 12 residues long.

This clone was recorded a few times. The chain links TRBV9 to TRBJ2-7; 7 positions agree with TRBD1. This CDR3 has 15 amino acids. J gave up 3 bases and V 4 bases, and 10 bases lay outside the gene matches. Germline V gene data show CDR1 as SGDLS and CDR2 as YYNGEE. The CDR3 is CASSPVRDSDYEQYF. In nucleotides, the CDR3 is TGTGCCAGCAGCCCTGTCCGGGACAGTGACTACGAGCAGTACTTC.

V usage is TRBV2 and J usage is TRBJ2-1, with no clear D. V was shortened by 5 bases and J by 10 bases, with 12 bases between the two germline ends. Germline assignment: CDR1 SNHLY and CDR2 FYNNEI. This CDR3 has 12 residues. CDR3 sequence reads: CASSLFRVEQFF. CDR3 nucleotides: TGTGCCAGCAGTCTGTTCCGGGTCGAGCAGTTCTTC.

V and J are TRBV30 and TRBJ2-3; 16 nucleotides agree with TRBD2. Germline trimming cut 5 bases from V and 0 bases from J; bases unmatched to any gene: 5. The CDR3 runs to 17 residues. CDR1 and CDR2 (germline): GTSNPN, SVGIG (reference sequence). The chain's CDR3 is CAWGGTSGGVSTDTQYF. The CDR3 DNA sequence: TGTGCCTGGGGCGGGACTAGCGGGGGGGTGAGCACAGATACGCAGTATTTT.

The chain has TRBV7-6 and TRBJ2-5; D may be TRBD1 (5 bases). CDR3 length equals 10 residues. Trimming took off 11 bases at V and 7 bases at J, with 11 bases between the two ends. Germline lookup yields CDR1 SGHVS and CDR2 FNYEAQ. DNA of the CDR3: TGTGCCGGGGCCCCTGTGACCCAGTACTTC. Protein: CAGAPVTQYF.

This chain connects TRBV6-6 to TRBJ1-5; 7 bases align to TRBD1. The CDR3 runs to 15 residues. V dropped 0 bases and J dropped 10; count of bases not matched to a gene: 9. Germline V gives CDR1 MNHNY, CDR2 SVGAGI (reference sequence). CDR3 sequence (DNA): TGTGCCAGCAGTTACTCGTCAGGGGGACTTGATCCCCAGCATTTT. This encodes CASSYSSGGLDPQHF.

This chain uses TRBV11-1 with TRBJ2-7; 15 nucleotides agree with TRBD2. Germline V gene lookup returns CDR1 SGHAT and CDR2 FQDESV (reference sequence). The CDR3 has 16 amino acids. Trimming at V came to 4 bases and at J to 4 bases, leaving 5 bases not matched to a gene. The CDR3 DNA reads TGTGCCAGCAGCTCTGGACTAGCGGGAGGGCCGTACGAGCAGTACTTC. Translating it yields CASSSGLAGGPYEQYF.

The genes are TRBV5-4 and TRBJ1-2; 8 bases align to TRBD1. J gave up 4 bases and V 0 bases, and 11 bases lay outside the gene matches. Per the germline V gene, CDR1 is SGHNT and CDR2 is YYREEE (reference sequence). CDR3 length equals 17 residues. The CDR3 nucleotides are TGTGCCAGCAGCTTGGCCGCAGGGGGCACACGCTTCTATGGCTACACCTTC. Translated, it gives CASSLAAGGTRFYGYTF.

The chain is built from TRBV19 and TRBJ1-5; TRBD1 is a possible D gene (6 bases). This CDR3 has 16 residues. The V end was cut by 5 bases, the J end by 0 bases, with 14 bases between. Germline-derived CDR1 and CDR2 are LNHDA and SQIVND (reference sequence). In nucleotides, the CDR3 is TGTGCCAGTAGTGGAGAGGGGGGGTATAGCAATCAGCCCCAGCATTTT. Translating gives CASSGEGGYSNQPQHF.

This clone was counted once. The CDR3 DNA is TGTGCCAGCAGTCCCGGGACAGGGAGTTTCGGGAGCTCCTACAATGAGCAGTTCTTC. Amino acid sequence: CASSPGTGSFGSSYNEQFF. The chain combines TRBV6-6 with TRBJ2-1; 9 nucleotides agree with TRBD1. CDR1 is MNHNY, CDR2 SVGAGI, per germline (reference sequence). The CDR3 runs 19 residues. The V gene end was trimmed by 5 bases and the J gene end by 0 bases; junction bases not matched to a gene: 14.

This clone turned up a few times. The gene calls are TRBV28 and TRBJ1-2, with D unresolved. The CDR3 totals 11 residues. Germline CDR1 is MDHEN and CDR2 is SYDVKM. V was trimmed by 4 bases and J by 8 bases, leaving 8 bases between them. The CDR3, as DNA: TGTGCCAGCAGTTCGGGATGGGGCTACACCTTC. Translation: CASSSGWGYTF.

V usage is TRBV3-1 (or the pseudogene TRBV3-2) and J usage is TRBJ2-1; D perhaps matches TRBD2 (6 bases). There are 14 residues in the CDR3. Germline CDR1 is LGHDT and CDR2 is YNNKEL (reference sequence). Trimming pared 1 base from V and 5 bases from J, leaving 9 bases between. The CDR3 spells CASSQGRADNEQFF. The CDR3 DNA follows: TGTGCCAGCAGCCAAGGGAGGGCCGACAATGAGCAGTTCTTC.

The chain recombines TRBV7-8 with TRBJ2-1; possible D gene TRBD2, 6 bases. V was trimmed by 1 base and J by 5 bases, leaving 9 bases between them. Germline assignment: CDR1 SGHVS and CDR2 FQNEAQ. This CDR3 spans 14 amino acids. This CDR3 is CASSLEGGDNEQFF. The DNA for the CDR3 is TGTGCCAGCAGCTTAGAAGGCGGGGACAATGAGCAGTTCTTC.

The J gene is TRBJ2-7, the V gene TRBV5-5; no definite D call. Germline V gene lookup returns CDR1 SGHKS and CDR2 YYEKEE (reference sequence). Trimming shortened V by 2 bases and J by 4 bases, and 10 bases separated the two germline ends. The length of the CDR3 is 13 residues. The DNA of the CDR3 is TGTGCCAGCAGCTTTCAGGAAAATTACGAGCAGTACTTC. This translates into CASSFQENYEQYF.

The chain joins TRBV7-9 to TRBJ1-1; D call uncertain. The CDR3 consists of 15 residues. Deletions cut 3 bases from V and 0 bases from J, with 11 bases between. Germline V gene data show CDR1 as SEHNR and CDR2 as FQNEAQ (reference sequence). The CDR3 DNA is TGTGCCAGCAGCTTCCGGACGGGGTTGAACACTGAAGCTTTCTTT. This translates into CASSFRTGLNTEAFF.

This chain links TRBV30 with TRBJ2-3; 9 bases line up with TRBD2. The CDR3 is 13 residues long. The germline V gene encodes CDR1 GTSNPN and CDR2 SVGIG (reference sequence). Losses at the gene ends were 0 bases for V and 6 bases for J; bases not matched to a gene: 1. The CDR3 loop reads CAWSVREGDTQYF. Written as DNA, the CDR3 is TGTGCCTGGAGTGTGCGGGAGGGGGATACGCAGTATTTT.

The V and J genes are TRBV6-4 and TRBJ1-4; TRBD1 might be the D (5 bases). Per the germline V gene, CDR1 is MRHNA and CDR2 is SNTAGT. V lost 0 bases, J lost 4 bases, and 12 bases lay in between. The CDR3 runs 16 residues. For the CDR3, the DNA is TGTGCCAGCAGTGACTCGTTCGGTCAGGGTAATGAAAAACTGTTTTTT. Residues: CASSDSFGQGNEKLFF.

The rearrangement uses TRBV19 and TRBJ2-1; 7 bases are a match to TRBD2. Unmatched junction bases numbered 19, after V lost 6 bases and J lost 8 bases. CDR3 length: 17 residues. The germline V gene encodes CDR1 LNHDA and CDR2 SQIVND (reference sequence). CDR3 DNA: TGTGCCAGTAGCTCAATGGCGCGGGAGATAGGTCGGGATGAGCAGTTCTTC. Translated: CASSSMAREIGRDEQFF.

A few counts support this clone. The V gene is TRBV9, the J gene TRBJ2-2; 8 nucleotides line up with TRBD2. This CDR3 contains 16 residues. Per the germline V gene, CDR1 is SGDLS and CDR2 is YYNGEE. V lost 3 bases and J lost 4; bases outside the gene matches: 8. The CDR3 region is CASSGGTRRSTGELFF. CDR3 nucleotides: TGTGCCAGCAGCGGGGGGACTAGACGGAGCACCGGGGAGCTGTTTTTT.